This TCR beta chain was sequenced in a study of cytomegalovirus exposure and HLA in healthy donors. Points from the study as a whole: When analyzed later, a missense DCLRE1C variant was found to be linked to TCR beta V- and J-gene trimming. Common viral pathogens (according to a later analysis) appeared linked to several of the most significant clusters. Earlier analysis yielded a pattern in which most TCR beta V segments were productive about 90% or about 30% of the time. Specificity for CMV antigens was confirmed in vitro for a few of the CMV-associated chains.

Comments on this clone: Its target is unknown.

The CDR3 loop spans 16 amino acids. Trimming shortened V by 6 bases and J by 4 bases, and 17 bases separated the two germline ends. CDR1 and CDR2 (germline): SGHRS, YFSETQ. Primers: 60 Vbeta forward and 13 Jbeta reverse. The table came from immunoSEQ multiplex PCR; TCRdb's copy has only in-frame clones and leaves some out. The sample holds 90,000 to 100,000 clones; nearly 80% are singletons and the top ten take under 4%. The sample taken for sequencing was PBMCs. The V gene is TRBV5-1, the J gene TRBJ2-6; D is possibly TRBD1 (6 bases). This sequence originates from a middle-aged woman in good health and CMV-seronegative. The CDR3 loop is CASTELPGVGANVLTF. The CDR3 DNA sequence: TGCGCCAGCACCGAATTGCCAGGGGTCGGGGCCAACGTCCTGACTTTC.